Following are 27 T cell receptor beta chains from one sample sequenced in a study of T cells in Graves' hyperthyroidism and ophthalmopathy. It was RNA transcripts that yielded the amplified TCR beta CDR3 regions. RT-PCR in the first round (using the HTBI primer set) targeted the TCR CDR3. MiXCR, run by TCRdb on the multiplex PCR reads, gives a single entry per CDR3 protein. The profile shows around 400,000 distinct CDR3 sequences, less than 20% of them singletons. The sample taken for sequencing was blood. These TCRs come from a woman aged 18-35 years with Graves' hyperthyroidism that later progressed to Graves' ophthalmopathy.

The chain is built from TRBV3-1 and TRBJ2-2; D may match TRBD1 or TRBD2 (5 bases each). Germline CDR1 is LGHDT and CDR2 is YNNKEL (reference sequence). The CDR3 sequence is 17 residues long. Trimming left V 0 bases short and J 0 bases short, with 11 bases between. DNA for the CDR3: TGTGCCAGCAGCCAAGATCGAGGGACGCCGAACACCGGGGAGCTGTTTTTT. Its protein is CASSQDRGTPNTGELFF.

This clonotype has just a few counts. The V and J genes are TRBV7-9 and TRBJ2-7, with 8 nucleotides matching TRBD1. V was clipped by 8 bases and J by 3 bases; unmatched bases: 6. The CDR3 extends over 13 amino acids. CDR1 is SEHNR, CDR2 FQNEAQ, per germline (reference sequence). CDR3 amino acids: CASLGQASYEQYF. Written as DNA, the CDR3 is TGTGCCAGCCTGGGACAGGCTAGCTACGAGCAGTACTTC.

This clonotype has ten or more counts. The J gene is TRBJ2-1, the V gene TRBV7-2, with 7 nucleotides matching TRBD2. The V segment lost 4 bases and the J segment 5 bases; nucleotides outside the gene matches: 5. Germline loops: CDR1 SGHTA, CDR2 FQGNSA. CDR3 length: 14 amino acids. Here the CDR3 DNA reads TGTGCCAGCAGCTATGGACTAGTCAACAATGAGCAGTTCTTC. Amino acid sequence: CASSYGLVNNEQFF.

The rearrangement joins TRBV6-2 or TRBV6-3 to TRBJ2-2; weak D call: TRBD1 (6 bases). The germline V gene encodes CDR1 MNHEY and CDR2 SVGEGT. The CDR3 has 16 residues. V lost 2 bases, J lost 7 bases, and 17 bases lay in between. The CDR3 here is CASSYPPGDRGGELFF. CDR3 nucleotides: TGTGCCAGCAGTTACCCACCAGGGGACCGGGGCGGGGAGCTGTTTTTT.

This clonotype was seen repeatedly, ten times or more. CDR3 loop: CASSYSFGSADTQYF. Written as DNA, the CDR3 is TGTGCCAGCAGTTACTCGTTTGGGAGTGCAGATACGCAGTATTTT. The rearrangement links TRBV6-2 or TRBV6-3 to TRBJ2-3; TRBD2 might be the D (5 bases). Germline CDR1 and CDR2: MNHEY and SVGEGT. CDR3 length: 15 residues. With 0 bases removed from V and 4 bases from J, the gap between germline ends came to 11 bases.

As to this clonotype: The missing conserved phenylalanine or tryptophan at the end of this CDR3 makes a read error likely. This chain joins TRBV18 and TRBJ1-1; tentatively, D is TRBD1 (6 bases). The CDR3 totals 17 residues. Trimming removed 3 bases from V and 0 bases from J, with 17 bases in between. CDR1 is KGHSH, CDR2 LQKENI, per germline. Here the CDR3 reads CASSPLGPGQLNTEAFL. CDR3 nucleotide sequence: TGTGCCAGCTCACCCCTAGGTCCCGGACAGCTGAACACTGAAGCTTTCCTT.

This clonotype was observed at least ten times. CDR3 bases: TGTGCCAGCAGGACACAGCGAAGCTATGGCTACACCTTC. It specifies CASRTQRSYGYTF. V usage is TRBV28 and J usage is TRBJ1-2; D uncertain. V lost 6 bases and J 4 bases, leaving 12 bases between the germline ends. Germline CDR1 and CDR2: MDHEN and SYDVKM. The CDR3 spans 13 residues.

The chain carries TRBV6-1 and TRBJ2-3; maybe TRBD2 (6 bases). The CDR3 consists of 14 residues. Germline V gene sequence: CDR1 MNHNS, CDR2 SASEGT. V lost 6 bases and J lost 6, with 16 bases in between. The CDR3 loop is CASRGGLSSDTQYF. Here the CDR3 DNA reads TGTGCCAGCAGGGGGGGATTGTCGTCGGATACGCAGTATTTT.

With regard to this clonotype: This may come from a read error, since a much larger clone is one base off. The rearrangement uses TRBV24-1 and TRBJ2-3; D is ambiguous. Per the germline V gene, CDR1 is KGHDR and CDR2 is SFDVKD. Deletions cut 7 bases from V and 4 bases from J, with 14 bases between. The CDR3 length is 14 residues. In DNA form, the CDR3 reads TGTGCCACCAGCGGGCCAGAGTGGGCAGATACGCAGTATTTT. Its translation: CATSGPEWADTQYF.

About this clonotype itself: This may arise from a read error, as a much more abundant clone is one base away. V usage is TRBV20-1 and J usage is TRBJ2-3, with a weak D call TRBD2 (6 bases). Germline V gene data show CDR1 as DFQATT and CDR2 as SNEGSKA (reference sequence). This CDR3 is built from 16 residues. In DNA form, the CDR3 reads TGCAATGCTTTAACTTGGGCTAGCGAGAGCACAGATACGCAGTATTTT. Protein sequence: CNALTWASESTDTQYF.

This clonotype was seen only a few times. The chain employs TRBV2 and TRBJ1-6, with D uncertain. The germline V and J ends were trimmed by 4 bases and 4 bases, with 11 bases remaining between them. This CDR3 has 15 residues. CDR1 is SNHLY and CDR2 is FYNNEI in the germline V gene. The CDR3 DNA reads as TGTGCCAGCAGTGCCGTAGCCGATTATAATTCACCCCTCCACTTT. It yields the protein CASSAVADYNSPLHF.

The chain couples TRBV5-5 to TRBJ1-4, with D possibly TRBD1 on 6 matching bases. The length of the CDR3 is 15 residues. Germline CDR1 reads SGHKS; CDR2 reads YYEKEE (reference sequence). Trimming stripped 4 bases from V and 8 bases from J, with 18 bases between. The CDR3 coding sequence is TGTGCCAGCAGCCTTTGGGGGGCTTTGGGAGAAAAACTGTTTTTT. This encodes CASSLWGALGEKLFF. The complete variable domain, with remaining parts taken from reference TRBV5-5 and TRBJ1-4, reads DAGVTQSPTHLIKTRGQQVTLRCSPISGHKSVSWYQQVLGQGPQFIFQYYEKEERGRGNFPDRFSARQFPNYSSELNVNALLLGDSALYLCASSLWGALGEKLFFGSGTQLSVL.

This clonotype showed up many times. This sequence joins TRBV28 and TRBJ2-7; D unclear. The V gene's germline CDR1 is MDHEN and CDR2 SYDVKM. The V and J ends lost 6 bases and 2 bases respectively, with 14 bases between them. The CDR3 sequence is 14 residues long. The CDR3 reads CASSRWVGAYEQYF. For the CDR3, the DNA is TGTGCCAGCAGCCGTTGGGTCGGAGCCTACGAGCAGTACTTC.

This clonotype came up many times. The chain uses TRBV30 and TRBJ1-1; D ambiguous. CDR1 is GTSNPN and CDR2 is SVGIG in the germline V gene (reference sequence). This CDR3 is built from 13 residues. V shed 0 bases and J shed 4 bases, with 9 bases lying between them. Here the CDR3 DNA reads TGTGCCTGGAGTGTACGGTCGACCACTGAAGCTTTCTTT. Its protein product is CAWSVRSTTEAFF.

This clonotype has ten or more counts. The V gene is TRBV12-3 or TRBV12-4, the J gene TRBJ2-3, with 12 nucleotides matching TRBD2. This CDR3 contains 15 residues. The trim removed 6 bases at V and 6 bases at J, leaving 7 bases unmatched. DNA of the CDR3: TGTGCCAGCAGGAGGACTAGCGGGAAGGGGGATACGCAGTATTTT. Translation: CASRRTSGKGDTQYF.

This clonotype has a count of ten or more. The chain uses TRBV6-1 and TRBJ2-7; 8 bases fit TRBD1. V dropped 0 bases and J dropped 8; count of bases not matched to a gene: 12. Germline CDR1 and CDR2: MNHNS and SASEGT. This CDR3 spans 16 amino acids. The CDR3 nucleotides read TGTGCCAGCAGTGAAGCGTCCCAGGGGGCGTTACGGAAGCAGTACTTC. Amino acid sequence: CASSEASQGALRKQYF.

This clonotype was detected a few times. The V call is TRBV4-1, the J call TRBJ1-5; TRBD1 matches at 7 bases. The CDR3 contains 16 residues. After removal of 5 bases from V and 0 bases from J, the junction contained 7 bases not matched to a gene. CDR1 and CDR2 (germline): MGHRA, YSYEKL. CDR3 bases: TGCGCCAGCAGCTCCCGGGACAGACTTAGCAATCAGCCCCAGCATTTT. It is translated as CASSSRDRLSNQPQHF.

The chain uses TRBV5-1 and TRBJ2-1; the match to TRBD2 covers 12 bases. This CDR3 contains 16 residues. Germline-derived CDR1 and CDR2 are SGHRS and YFSETQ. Germline trimming cut 3 bases from V and 9 bases from J; bases unmatched to any gene: 10. This CDR3 reads CASSSLAGGPGTEQFF. CDR3 coding DNA: TGCGCCAGCAGCTCTCTAGCGGGAGGGCCGGGTACTGAGCAGTTCTTC.

This clonotype turned up a few times. The chain recombines TRBV2 with TRBJ2-3, with 8 bases lining up with TRBD2. The V segment lost 6 bases and the J segment 0 bases; nucleotides outside the gene matches: 5. Germline-derived CDR1 and CDR2 are SNHLY and FYNNEI. CDR3 length: 15 amino acids. The CDR3 region is CASRTGLGSTDTQYF. The CDR3, as DNA: TGTGCCAGCAGAACGGGACTAGGCAGCACAGATACGCAGTATTTT.

This sequence joins TRBV18 and TRBJ2-1; 14 bases line up with TRBD2. The CDR3 spans 18 residues. From germline, CDR1 is KGHSH and CDR2 LQKENI. J lost 7 bases, V lost 3 bases, and 11 bases had no gene match. The CDR3 DNA sequence: TGTGCCAGCTCACCTCCGATCGGACTAGCGGGAGGAAGGAATGAGCAGTTCTTC. Translation gives CASSPPIGLAGGRNEQFF.

This clonotype was counted many times. The V and J genes are TRBV9 and TRBJ1-1; D is unclear. The ends were cut back, 0 bases at V and 4 bases at J, with 10 bases in the middle. Germline V gives CDR1 SGDLS, CDR2 YYNGEE. CDR3 length: 14 residues. The CDR3 spells CASSVDKAGTEAFF. Here the CDR3 DNA reads TGTGCCAGCAGCGTAGATAAGGCTGGCACTGAAGCTTTCTTT.

This chain uses TRBV6-1 with TRBJ1-6; the D is unclear. Germline loops: CDR1 MNHNS, CDR2 SASEGT. The length of the CDR3 is 16 residues. Trimming shortened V by 4 bases and J by 0 bases, and 10 bases separated the two germline ends. CDR3 coding DNA: TGTGCCAGCAGTGCCGCAAGAAGCTCCTATAATTCACCCCTCCACTTT. As protein: CASSAARSSYNSPLHF.

The chain is built from TRBV5-6 and TRBJ2-3, with D tentatively TRBD1 (5 bases). Per the germline V gene, CDR1 is SGHDT and CDR2 is YYEEEE. V was trimmed by 0 bases and J by 5 bases, leaving 10 bases between them. CDR3 size: 14 residues. The CDR3 bases are TGTGCCAGCAGCTTGGACAGGCGGAGAGATACGCAGTATTTT. Its translation is CASSLDRRRDTQYF.

The rearrangement links TRBV28 to TRBJ2-3; weak D call: TRBD2 (5 bases). Germline CDR1 and CDR2: MDHEN and SYDVKM. CDR3 length: 24 residues. Trimming removed 5 bases at V and 2 bases at J, with 41 bases between. The CDR3 DNA reads as TGTGCCAGCAGTCCCACGACAACAGACCTAACTAGTTTGAGCCTTTGGGTTTTCACAGATACGCAGTATTTT. This encodes CASSPTTTDLTSLSLWVFTDTQYF.

At least ten counts were recorded for this clonotype. The rearrangement uses TRBV2 and TRBJ1-3; no firm D call. The CDR3 consists of 14 residues. CDR1 SNHLY and CDR2 FYNNEI come from the germline V gene. Deletions cut 7 bases from V and 0 bases from J, with 10 bases between. The CDR3 nucleotides read TGTGCCAGCACAGCACTCAGCTCTGGAAACACCATATATTTT. Residues: CASTALSSGNTIYF.

This clonotype was observed many times. A junction boundary mismatches the germline segment, possibly from a read error. The chain uses TRBV5-1 and TRBJ2-3, with 8 bases lining up with TRBD2. Germline V gives CDR1 SGHRS, CDR2 YFSETQ. CDR3 length equals 15 residues. CDR3 loop: CANSSGLVGTDTQYF. DNA of the CDR3: TGCGCCAACAGCTCGGGACTAGTTGGCACAGATACGCAGTATTTT. The entire variable domain, with the rest obtained from reference TRBV5-1 and TRBJ2-3, is as follows: KAGVTQTPRYLIKTRGQQVTLSCSPISGHRSVSWYQQTPGQGLQFLFEYFSETQRNKGNFPGRFSGRQFSNSRSEMNVSTLELGDSALYLCANSSGLVGTDTQYFGPGTRLTVL.

This clonotype turned up a few times. This sequence joins TRBV7-8 and TRBJ1-5; D is uncertain. The germline CDR1 and CDR2 sequences are SGHVS and FQNEAQ. The CDR3 has 16 amino acids. V gave up 5 bases and J gave up 0 bases, with 14 bases separating them. DNA of the CDR3: TGTGCCAGCAGCCAATTTACCCTTACTAGCAATCAGCCCCAGCATTTT. It codes for CASSQFTLTSNQPQHF.